This TCR beta chain was sequenced during a study of blood T cell repertoires in COVID-19. The wider study: The study drew acute and convalescent COVID-19 samples from the United States, Italy and Spain. PBMCs, B-cell-depleted T cells, or T cells provided the cDNA or gDNA that made up the material.

Germline V gene data show CDR1 as MDHEN and CDR2 as SYDVKM. V was shortened by 7 bases and J by 3 bases, with 16 bases between the two germline ends. This CDR3 comprises 14 residues. In the authors' methods: Reference gene primer amplification gave nucleated cell count estimates. Sequenced by immunoSEQ multiplex PCR; TCRdb stores in-frame clones only, minus some. The DNA was the basis for D and trimming; V, J and clone size are from that table. The data contain under 300,000 clones, approximately 90% of them singletons. Sequencing used PBMCs or T cells enriched from blood (not recorded which). The receptor was derived from a human donor in a cohort exposed to, infected with or recovered from COVID-19 (not recorded which). The donor label of this sample is uncertain. V and J are TRBV28 and TRBJ2-7, with a tentative D call TRBD2 (6 bases). The CDR3 protein is CASTHGGSGYEQYF. For the CDR3, the DNA is TGTGCCAGCACCCACGGAGGGAGTGGCTACGAGCAGTACTTC.